The present TCR beta chain was sequenced within a study of cytomegalovirus exposure and HLA in healthy donors. The donors (healthy individuals) were bone marrow donors. Study results and limitations: Serostatus for CMV was the only available immune exposure information. Presence/absence analyses assumed roughly uniform sequencing depth across donors, which may not hold.

This clone was picked up one time. Antigen unknown. The PCR made use of 60 Vbeta and 13 Jbeta primers. Method: immunoSEQ multiplex PCR; TCRdb's copy keeps in-frame clones and lacks some. The sample carries fewer than 150,000 clones, roughly 80% recorded once. This CDR3 is 13 amino acids long. Germline-derived CDR1 and CDR2 are LNHDA and SQIVND (reference sequence). V gave up 5 bases and J gave up 5 bases; unmatched junction bases: 5. This receptor was identified in a woman aged 40 to 50 in good health and CMV-seropositive. The chain uses TRBV19 and TRBJ1-2, with 7 bases fitting TRBD1. Sequencing was performed on PBMCs. CDR3 in DNA: TGTGCCAGTAGTGTCGGACAGGCTTATGGCTACACCTTC. Residues: CASSVGQAYGYTF.